This T cell receptor (beta chain) was recovered during a study of blood T cell repertoires in COVID-19. Whole-study context: Nucleic acid was either cDNA or gDNA, and it came from T cells, B-cell-depleted T cells, or PBMCs.

The table lists this clone with a few counts. Per the authors' pipeline: How many nucleated cells were present was estimated from reference gene primer amplification. The data were produced by immunoSEQ multiplex PCR, yet TCRdb's version contains in-frame clones alone and is incomplete. The V and J calls and clone size are taken from that table; D and trimming were inferred from the DNA. The data contain hundreds of thousands of clones, approximately 88% of them singletons. This CDR3 region has 12 residues. V was shortened by 3 bases and J by 3 bases, with 5 bases between the two germline ends. Germline V lookup: CDR1 MDHEN, CDR2 SYDVKM.

The TCR was taken from a woman in her 30s who had recovered from COVID-19. Sequencing was carried out using peripheral blood. The chain joins TRBV28 to TRBJ1-2; possible D gene TRBD1, 5 bases. DNA of the CDR3: TGTGCCAGCAGTTTCAGGGACTATGGCTACACCTTC. The encoded protein is CASSFRDYGYTF.